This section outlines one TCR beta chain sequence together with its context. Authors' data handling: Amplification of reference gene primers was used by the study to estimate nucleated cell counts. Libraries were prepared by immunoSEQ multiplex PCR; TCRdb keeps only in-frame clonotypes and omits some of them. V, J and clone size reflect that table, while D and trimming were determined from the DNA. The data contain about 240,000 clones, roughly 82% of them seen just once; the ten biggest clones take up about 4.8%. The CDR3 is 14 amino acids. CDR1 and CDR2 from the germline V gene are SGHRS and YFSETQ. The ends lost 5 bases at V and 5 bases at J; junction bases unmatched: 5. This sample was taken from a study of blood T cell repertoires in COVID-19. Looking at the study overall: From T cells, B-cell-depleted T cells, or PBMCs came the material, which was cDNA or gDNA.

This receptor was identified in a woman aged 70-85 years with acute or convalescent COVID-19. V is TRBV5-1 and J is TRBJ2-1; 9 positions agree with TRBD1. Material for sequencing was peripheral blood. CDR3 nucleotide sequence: TGCGCCAGCAGGGACAGGGGTGACAACAATGAGCAGTTCTTC. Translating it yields CASRDRGDNNEQFF.